This T cell receptor (beta chain) originates from a study of cytomegalovirus exposure and HLA in healthy donors. With respect to this clone: Its target is not known.

Primers: 60 Vbeta forward and 13 Jbeta reverse. TCRdb keeps only in-frame clones here, not all; method: immunoSEQ multiplex PCR. Seen in this sample are over 100,000 clones; the ten most common clones hold approximately 1.6%. Trimming stripped 8 bases from V and 4 bases from J, with 14 bases between. Germline CDR1 reads GTSNPN; CDR2 reads SVGIG (reference sequence). The CDR3 extends over 12 amino acids. The study's findings and limits: V- and J-gene trimming of TCR beta was linked (in a later analysis) to a missense DCLRE1C variant. HLA allele associations emerged for some 16,000 TCR beta sequences in a later analysis, at 0.05 false discovery rate. A later analysis, which compared TCR beta chains of equal frequency, found the HLA-associated ones more clonally expanded. Most observed TCR sequences were rare, whereas some public TCRs were detected in many donors.

Material: PBMCs. This clonotype originated in a man younger than 30 in good health and CMV-seronegative. The chain carries TRBV30 and TRBJ1-1; possible D gene TRBD1, 5 bases. The CDR3 nucleotides are TGTGCCCACACATGGGGCAGCACTGAAGCTTTCTTT. This encodes CAHTWGSTEAFF. Full variable domain (rest looked up from reference TRBV30 and TRBJ1-1): SQTIHQWPATLVQPVGSPLSLECTVEGTSNPNLYWYRQAAGRGLQLLFYSVGIGQISSEVPQNLSASRPQDRQFILSSKKLLLSDSGFYLCAHTWGSTEAFFGQGTRLTVV.